This TCR beta chain comes out of a study of early T cells in non-severe SARS-CoV-2 infection. TCRdb passed the 5' RACE reads through MiXCR, listing each CDR3 protein once. The data contain tens of thousands of distinct CDR3 sequences, 11% of them singletons. Losses at the gene ends were 1 base for V and 6 bases for J; bases not matched to a gene: 5. Germline loops: CDR1 LNHDA, CDR2 SQIVND (reference sequence). This CDR3 is 16 amino acids long. Sequencing used whole blood. This rearrangement joins TRBV19 to TRBJ2-1, with TRBD2 matching over 11 bases. This clonotype was sampled from an adult who was a healthcare worker with PCR-confirmed SARS-CoV-2 infection or an uninfected control (not recorded which). CDR3 sequence: CASSIGVAGGSNEQFF. The CDR3 region has the DNA TGTGCCAGTAGTATAGGGGTAGCGGGAGGGTCCAATGAGCAGTTCTTC.